One T cell receptor beta chain is described in this entry. Its antigen has not been determined. Base-call qualities are not available, and no considerably larger clone is one nucleotide away. This sample is drawn from a study of vaccination and CD4 T cells after COVID-19 (dated by TCRdb to between 2020 and 2023). Looking at the study overall: The convalescent cohort included six males and four females, with two Hispanic individuals, seven Caucasians, two Asians and one multiracial person. In over 8 COVID-19 convalescent patients and a few infection-naive healthy vaccine recipients, researchers compared the spike-specific CD4+ TCR repertoire from before mRNA vaccination with the repertoire from after. At the TCR clonotype level, an earlier paper using these donors assessed memory CD4+ T cell crossreactivity between SARS-CoV-2 and common cold coronavirus spike proteins. Overlapping spike peptide pools from SARS-CoV-2 and from the common cold coronaviruses HCoV-NL63, HCoV-OC43 and HCoV-229E were used as culture stimuli. Two doses of either the Pfizer-BioNTech BNT162b2 vaccine (n=8) or the Moderna mRNA-1273 vaccine (n=2) were administered to participants. Control cultures used a CEFX viral epitope pool as positive control, an HIV-1 Nef peptide pool as negative control, or no peptide. Post-COVID blood samples were collected from convalescent patients a median of approximately 100 days after diagnosis, with a range of roughly 30 to 170 days. Post-vaccine blood samples were taken a median of approximately 70 days after the second vaccine dose, with a range of roughly 14 to 241 days. Summary of the overall study and its limitations: Although the median number of SARS-CoV-2-reactive clonotypes went up from 21 after infection to more than 30 after vaccination, the increase was not significant. In convalescent patients, a median approximately 89% of post-vaccine SARS-CoV-2-reactive clones were detected only after vaccination, suggesting vaccine-specific priming. Relatively few convalescent patients were included in the study, and early timepoints after natural infection were not analyzed. Of the vaccine-specific clones found in convalescent patients, nearly all (304 of 307) were mono-reactive for SARS-CoV-2 spike instead of being cross-reactive with common cold coronaviruses.

Taken from the germline V gene, the CDR1 and CDR2 loops are KGHDR and SFDVKD. The V and J ends are trimmed by 9 bases and 0 bases, leaving 9 bases between them. Counted from cysteine to phenylalanine, this CDR3 has 13 amino acids. CDR3 DNA is the only sequence kept; it has 39 bases, read in frame from the first base. Libraries came from PCR. DNA from cultured CD4+ T cells was subjected to TCR sequencing with the Oncomine TCR Beta short-read assay at the Johns Hopkins FTIC core. Genomic DNA was extracted from the cultured CD4+ T cells with the QIAamp micro DNA kit. Oncomine TCR Beta libraries from cultured CD4+ T cells were pooled with unique dual indexes and sequenced on an Illumina iSeq 100. Per the source publication's procedure: Non-productive sequences were removed, and CDR3s that did not start with C, did not end with F or W, or were shorter than 7 amino acids were discarded. Antigen-specific clonotypes were identified with the MANAFEST web application by comparing peptide-stimulated wells with reference and other culture wells. An FDR below 0.05, an odds ratio above 5, and a productive frequency above 0.1% in at least two of three replicate wells were required for clones to be considered positive. Clonotypes that were significantly expanded in both SARS-CoV-2 spike wells and at least one common cold coronavirus spike condition were defined as cross-reactive. Levenshtein distances (stringdist) and unrooted phylogenetic trees (ape) in R version 3.6.1 were used to assess CDR3 homology. TCRdb passed the public sequencing reads through fastp at Q25 and MiXCR, retaining productive beta sequences. Rows are unified per CDR3 protein, each entry keeping the most common DNA and genes. The V and J calls and clone size come from TCRdb's table, not from the authors' own analysis. This sample lists around 9,000 distinct CDR3 sequences; approximately 34% were detected once. Around 40% of the sample lies in the top ten.

What the treatment or condition label conveys for this sample: approximately nine-day PBMC culture with coronavirus spike peptide pools or control peptides (ViraFEST assay). CD4+ T cells from unexposed donors were collected before the COVID-19 pandemic (2011-2018). To expand antigen-specific T cells with peptide pools and then pick out the expanded clonotypes through TCR sequencing, the study relied on the ViraFEST assay. Each well held two million PBMCs cultured with roughly 9.2 ug/ml peptide pools in IMDM containing around 5.5% human AB serum and approximately 10 IU/ml IL-2. Half of the culture medium was replaced with fresh IL-2-containing medium on days 3 and 7. CD4+ T cells were isolated after roughly eleven days of culture through negative selection using the EasySep CD4+ T cell isolation kit. As cell numbers permitted, CD4+ T cells from unexposed donors were tested for reactivity to SARS-CoV-2 S and N and to four common cold coronavirus spike pools. Ficoll-Paque Plus gradient centrifugation was used to isolate PBMCs from whole blood, and the isolated PBMCs were then either used fresh or cryopreserved at -140C. Each culture condition was generally run in triplicate wells. The leukapheresis product for the unexposed donors was obtained through commercial purchase.

This clonotype was sampled from a human donor in good health. The sequenced sample was CD4+ T cells from blood, cultured in vitro. In this chain, TRBV24-1 is recombined with TRBJ2-3; possibly the D gene is TRBD1, per 6 matching bases. The DNA sequence is TGTGCCACCGGGGACAAAAGCACAGATACGCAGTATTTT. The translation is CATGDKSTDTQYF.